This T cell receptor beta chain emerged from a study of T-cell reconstitution after alpha-beta-depleted transplantation in children. Study-wide results and limits: About two months after transplant, alpha-beta T cells reportedly came from several hundred expanded graft clones. Most T-cell counts and diversity one year after the transplant came from T cells that were newly produced.

Germline trimming cut 4 bases from V and 0 bases from J; bases unmatched to any gene: 9. Germline CDR1 reads SGHRS; CDR2 reads YFSETQ. The CDR3 loop spans 16 amino acids. As regards this clonotype: Antigen unknown.

The TCRbeta library was prepared with unique molecular identifiers. TCRdb processed the PCR reads anew with MiXCR; each CDR3 protein has one entry. The top ten clones hold 27% of a sample with 350,000 to 500,000 distinct CDR3 sequences, approximately 41% of them seen once. This clonotype was obtained from a girl aged 2 to 9 with aplastic anemia, due to receive a stem cell transplant. The V gene is TRBV5-1, the J gene TRBJ1-1, with 7 bases matching TRBD1. The sequencing used PBMCs, collected before TCRalphabeta/CD19-depleted stem cell transplant. For the CDR3, the DNA is TGCGCCAGCAGCGTAACCGGGACAGCAATGAACACTGAAGCTTTCTTT. This encodes CASSVTGTAMNTEAFF.